Presented here are 18 T cell receptor beta chains from one specimen sequenced in a study of T-cell reconstitution after alpha-beta-depleted transplantation in children. Unique molecular identifiers tagged the TCRbeta library. TCRdb re-analysed the PCR reads in MiXCR, keeping a single row per CDR3 protein. This table has approximately 150,000 distinct CDR3 sequences, roughly 8.8% appearing once. The sample was PBMCs, mostly from graft donor cells, taken 180 days after TCRalphabeta/CD19-depleted stem cell transplant. The receptors originated from a female patient aged 2-10 years who had a stem cell transplant for congenital amegakaryocytic thrombocytopenia, so the T cells may come from the graft donor.

At least ten counts were recorded for this clonotype. The chain recombines TRBV5-1 with TRBJ1-2; a possible D gene is TRBD1 (6 bases). Germline CDR1 is SGHRS and CDR2 is YFSETQ. The CDR3 spans 14 residues. V shed 4 bases and J shed 2 bases, with 12 bases lying between them. The CDR3 region has the DNA TGCGCCAGCAGCGCCGGACAGAGCAACTATGGCTACACCTTC. Its protein is CASSAGQSNYGYTF.

This clonotype showed up just a few times. This sequence joins TRBV18 and TRBJ1-2, with unresolved D. The CDR3 loop spans 15 amino acids. Trimming left V 0 bases short and J 4 bases short, with 12 bases between. Germline V gene sequence: CDR1 KGHSH, CDR2 LQKENI. The CDR3 DNA sequence: TGTGCCAGCTCACCACCGGGCAAGTCGATCTATGGCTACACCTTC. Translating gives CASSPPGKSIYGYTF.

This clonotype was observed at least ten times. The CDR3 DNA reads TGCGCCAGCAGCTTAGGGCAGGGGGCTGACGAGCAGTACTTC. Encoded protein: CASSLGQGADEQYF. The V call is TRBV5-1, the J call TRBJ2-7; 8 bases are shared with TRBD1. CDR1 is SGHRS, CDR2 YFSETQ, per germline. V shed 2 bases, J shed 5 bases, and the junction held 6 bases outside the gene matches. This CDR3 region has 14 residues.

In the case of this clonotype: Germline and junction disagree at one end, which may indicate a read error. The chain links TRBV27 to TRBJ1-5; no reliable D call. CDR3 length: 13 amino acids. CDR1 and CDR2 (germline): MNHEY, SMNVEV (reference sequence). For the CDR3, the DNA is TGTGCCAGCAGTTTATTGGCGTATCATCCCCAGCATTTT. Its translation is CASSLLAYHPQHF.

The table lists this clonotype with a count of one. Given a much more abundant clone one base away, this may be a read error. The chain is built from TRBV29-1 and TRBJ2-3, with D uncertain. Germline CDR1 and CDR2: SQVTM and ANQGSEA. The CDR3 loop spans 14 amino acids. V dropped 4 bases and J dropped 2 bases, with 13 bases sitting between them. CDR3 nucleotides: TGCAGCGTTGCGGTGGCAGGAGTCACAGATACGCAGTATTTT. Translating it yields CSVAVAGVTDTQYF.

In this sample, this clonotype turned up many times. The chain links TRBV20-1 to TRBJ2-7; no clear D. The CDR3 spans 12 residues. Per germline, CDR1 DFQATT and CDR2 SNEGSKA (reference sequence). V was cut by 0 bases and J by 3 bases, with 6 bases left in between. CDR3 nucleotide sequence: TGCAGTGCTAGAGATGGGCGCTACGAGCAGTACTTC. Encoded protein: CSARDGRYEQYF.

This clonotype was counted ten times or more. The chain uses TRBV12-3 or TRBV12-4 and TRBJ1-1; D might be TRBD1 (5 bases). Between the trimmed V and J ends, which lost 3 bases and 4 bases, there was a span of 12 bases. The CDR3 has 14 residues. CDR3 protein: CASSFLERGTEAFF. Here the CDR3 DNA reads TGTGCCAGCAGTTTTCTGGAAAGGGGCACTGAAGCTTTCTTT.

This clonotype was detected ten times or more. The chain has TRBV20-1 and TRBJ1-1, with 7 nucleotides matching TRBD1. CDR3 length: 10 amino acids. Germline CDR1 DFQATT, CDR2 SNEGSKA (reference sequence). Germline trimming cut 3 bases from V and 11 bases from J; bases unmatched to any gene: 3. This CDR3 is CSASGTEAFF. The DNA of the CDR3 is TGCAGTGCTAGCGGGACAGAGGCTTTCTTT.

The sample holds many counts of this clonotype. The chain's CDR3 is CASSLSGISYEQYF. For the CDR3, the DNA is TGTGCCAGCAGCTTATCGGGCATATCCTACGAGCAGTACTTC. This chain joins TRBV7-2 and TRBJ2-7; D is undetermined. Germline V CDR1 and CDR2: SGHTA, FQGNSA. CDR3 length: 14 residues. Trimming removed 2 bases at V and 1 base at J, with 9 bases between.

The chain employs TRBV20-1 and TRBJ2-2, with D possibly matching TRBD2 (5 bases). Germline V gives CDR1 DFQATT, CDR2 SNEGSKA (reference sequence). CDR3 size: 13 residues. V was shortened by 7 bases and J by 0 bases, with 9 bases between the two germline ends. CDR3 in amino acids: CSVRTANTGELFF. CDR3 nucleotides: TGCAGTGTTAGGACTGCGAACACCGGGGAGCTGTTTTTT.

Details on this clonotype: This may arise from a read error, as a much more abundant clone is one base away. This rearrangement joins TRBV6-2 or TRBV6-3 to TRBJ2-1; 13 nucleotides match TRBD2. With 6 bases clipped from V and 13 bases from J, the junction kept 6 bases outside the gene matches. The germline V gene has CDR1 MNHEY and CDR2 SVGEGT. The CDR3 is 13 residues long. In DNA form, the CDR3 reads TGTGCCAGCAGGACTAGCGGGAGGACTGACCAGTTCTTC. Translated, it gives CASRTSGRTDQFF.

The chain uses TRBV10-3 and TRBJ2-7; no clear D gene. CDR3 length: 14 amino acids. Germline loops: CDR1 ENHRY, CDR2 SYGVKD. The germline V and J ends were trimmed by 6 bases and 0 bases, with 12 bases remaining between them. The CDR3 DNA is TGTGCCATCAGCCCCGGGCTCGCCTCCTACGAGCAGTACTTC. Translation: CAISPGLASYEQYF.

This clonotype was recorded many times. V gene TRBV12-3 or TRBV12-4 combines with J gene TRBJ2-2; D is perhaps TRBD1 (5 bases). V dropped 3 bases and J dropped 4 bases, with 9 bases sitting between them. The CDR3 runs 14 residues. This CDR3 reads CASSFKGATGELFF. DNA for the CDR3: TGTGCCAGCAGTTTCAAAGGGGCCACCGGGGAGCTGTTTTTT.

This clonotype occurred a few times. Possible read error: a much larger clone is one base away. This chain uses TRBV3-1 with TRBJ2-1; D not certain. The germline CDR1 and CDR2 sequences are LGHDT and YNNKEL (reference sequence). Trimming cost V 3 bases and J 0 bases, with 0 bases left between them. The CDR3 extends over 12 amino acids. The CDR3 is CASSHSYNEQFF. In nucleotides, the CDR3 is TGTGCCAGCAGCCACTCCTACAATGAGCAGTTCTTC.

This chain links TRBV5-1 with TRBJ2-1; D is perhaps TRBD1 (6 bases). This CDR3 has 16 residues. Germline V gives CDR1 SGHRS, CDR2 YFSETQ. V was trimmed by 5 bases and J by 6 bases, leaving 21 bases between them. Here the CDR3 reads CASRRQGIPTFNEQFF. The CDR3 coding sequence is TGCGCCAGCAGACGGCAGGGGATACCCACCTTCAATGAGCAGTTCTTC.

The sample holds many counts of this clonotype. This chain's CDR3 is CATSRDWFMGSYEQYF. The CDR3 nucleotides are TGTGCCACCAGCAGAGATTGGTTTATGGGCTCCTACGAGCAGTACTTC. The rearrangement links TRBV15 to TRBJ2-7; no definite D call. The CDR3 has 16 amino acids. Germline V gene data show CDR1 as LNHNV and CDR2 as YYDKDF (reference sequence). V lost 0 bases, J lost 0 bases, and 12 bases lay in between.

At least ten counts were recorded for this clonotype. The CDR3 region is CASSLSQWSTDTQYF. The CDR3 DNA reads as TGTGCCAGCAGTTTAAGCCAGTGGAGCACAGATACGCAGTATTTT. J is TRBJ2-3 and V is TRBV28, with D hard to call. Germline CDR1 is MDHEN and CDR2 is SYDVKM. The length of the CDR3 is 15 residues. V was cut by 2 bases and J by 0 bases, with 9 bases left in between.

This clonotype was observed at least ten times. The DNA of the CDR3 is TGCAGTGCTAGAGACTCTAGCGGGAGAGTCTTGCACAATGAGCAGTTCTTC. Protein sequence: CSARDSSGRVLHNEQFF. This chain links TRBV20-1 with TRBJ2-1; TRBD2 matches 10 bases. Germline V lookup: CDR1 DFQATT, CDR2 SNEGSKA (reference sequence). V lost 0 bases and J lost 5; bases outside the gene matches: 10. The CDR3 sequence is 17 residues long.